Many counts were recorded for the clone carrying this T cell receptor beta chain. The target antigen is unknown. The time point is: newly diagnosed GD, antithyroid drugs for less than 3 months. PBMCs were the source of the RNA used for TCR sequencing. Staff took around 8.6 milliliters of peripheral blood and put it into EDTA tubes. The data were taken from a study of regulatory T cells in long-lasting Graves disease. The CDR3 is 19 residues long. CDR1 and CDR2 (germline): ENHRY, SYGVKD. The V and J ends lost 2 bases and 1 base respectively, with 23 bases between them. Findings of the study overall: Study was limited to peripheral blood, excluding thyroid tissue. Favoring TRBV28, TRBJ1-2 and TRBJ2-5 was a feature seen in persistent disease. TCR diversity in persistent Graves' patients was below that of newly diagnosed ones.

CDR3 regions were amplified by Arm-PCR using iRepertoire HTBI primers to build TCR beta libraries. Each CDR3 protein gets one entry after TCRdb re-called the multiplex PCR reads with MiXCR. Here the sample spans about 380,000 distinct CDR3 sequences, around a sixth being singletons. Material: peripheral blood mononuclear cells (PBMCs), obtained at new diagnosis, from a patient treated with antithyroid drugs. This clonotype originated in a female donor with Graves disease. The chain has TRBV10-3 and TRBJ1-1, with D maybe TRBD1 (6 bases). The CDR3 DNA reads TGTGCCATCAGTGAGCACCCCGGCCAGGGGTCTGATGAGAACACTGAAGCTTTCTTT. It yields the protein CAISEHPGQGSDENTEAFF.